This T cell receptor beta chain was obtained from a study of neurological immune-mediated disorders. TCRdb reprocessed the 5' RACE reads with MiXCR, giving one entry per CDR3 protein. The data show approximately 82,000 distinct CDR3 sequences, with 2.6% seen just once and roughly 1.2% held by the top ten. V was clipped by 1 base and J by 0 bases, with 7 bases between them. The CDR3 extends over 15 amino acids. CDR1 and CDR2 (germline): MNHEY, SVGEGT. A few counts support this clonotype. V and J are TRBV6-2 or TRBV6-3 and TRBJ1-3, with D unresolved. The TCR was taken from a woman aged 25-40 years with multiple sclerosis. Specimen: PBMCs. DNA of the CDR3: TGTGCCAGCAGTTACTATGGAAGCTCTGGAAACACCATATATTTT. Protein: CASSYYGSSGNTIYF.